One and the same sample provided the 29 T cell receptor beta chains below, sequenced in a study of T-cell memory formation after mild COVID-19. TCRdb used MiXCR to reprocess the 5' RACE reads, holding one entry per CDR3 protein. Of 50,000 to 60,000 distinct CDR3 sequences in the sample, roughly a quarter are singletons; the top ten hold roughly 47%. Source material: PBMCs or a T cell subset sorted from them (not recorded which). The receptor source for this set is a man between 18 and 29 years old who had mild COVID-19 (a few samples of this study predate the infection). Cell type and time point are not known.

V gene TRBV20-1 combines with J gene TRBJ2-3, with 7 positions matching TRBD2. With V trimmed by 6 bases and J by 11 bases, 8 bases remained unmatched. The CDR3 spans 11 residues. The germline CDR1 and CDR2 sequences are DFQATT and SNEGSKA (reference sequence). CDR3 protein: CSAPGLHEQYF. The CDR3 DNA sequence: TGCAGTGCCCCGGGACTACATGAGCAGTATTTT.

This chain joins TRBV9 and TRBJ2-2; TRBD1 matches at 7 bases. Germline V gene sequence: CDR1 SGDLS, CDR2 YYNGEE. After removal of 0 bases from V and 4 bases from J, the junction contained 6 bases not matched to a gene. This CDR3 comprises 16 residues. The CDR3 nucleotides are TGTGCCAGCAGCGTAGCGGCAGGGGGTGTCACCGGGGAGCTGTTTTTT. This sequence encodes CASSVAAGGVTGELFF. The complete variable domain, with remaining parts taken from reference TRBV9 and TRBJ2-2, reads DSGVTQTPKHLITATGQRVTLRCSPRSGDLSVYWYQQSLDQGLQFLIQYYNGEERAKGNILERFSAQQFPDLHSELNLSSLELGDSALYFCASSVAAGGVTGELFFGEGSRLTVL.

In this sample, this clonotype turned up a few times. The chain joins TRBV4-1 to TRBJ1-1, with D hard to call. The CDR3 loop spans 13 amino acids. Trimming left V 6 bases short and J 0 bases short, with 8 bases between. Germline assignment: CDR1 MGHRA and CDR2 YSYEKL. The CDR3 DNA follows: TGCGCCAGCAGTCCTAGACTGAACACTGAAGCTTTCTTT. It specifies CASSPRLNTEAFF.

The sample holds a few counts of this clonotype. The V gene is TRBV4-3, the J gene TRBJ2-1; maybe TRBD1 (6 bases). The CDR3 extends over 16 amino acids. Germline V gene lookup returns CDR1 LGHNA and CDR2 YSLEER. V was cut by 3 bases and J by 5 bases, with 17 bases left in between. The CDR3 DNA is TGCGCCAGCAGCCAGGCCCAGGGGCTGGGAAACAATGAGCAGTTCTTC. Encoded protein: CASSQAQGLGNNEQFF.

The chain is built from TRBV25-1 and TRBJ1-4; unclear D gene. Trimming left V 4 bases short and J 0 bases short, with 6 bases between. CDR1 MGHDK and CDR2 SYGVNS come from the germline V gene. The CDR3 loop spans 14 amino acids. Written as DNA, the CDR3 is TGTGCCAGCAGTGGAATCGCAACTAATGAAAAACTGTTTTTT. It specifies CASSGIATNEKLFF.

This clonotype was observed a few times. The rearrangement uses TRBV6-2 or TRBV6-3 and TRBJ2-7; 7 bases align to TRBD1. V was pared by 2 bases and J by 6 bases, with 7 bases of the junction left unmatched. Per the germline V gene, CDR1 is MNHEY and CDR2 is SVGEGT. The CDR3 covers 14 residues. The CDR3 sequence is CASSYRSTGSEQYV. In DNA form, the CDR3 reads TGTGCCAGCAGTTACCGATCGACAGGGTCCGAGCAGTACGTC.

There are a few counts of this clonotype. The rearrangement uses TRBV7-6 and TRBJ2-3; D gene uncertain. V lost 3 bases to trimming and J lost 4 bases, with 11 bases between them. The CDR3 runs to 14 residues. The germline V gene encodes CDR1 SGHVS and CDR2 FNYEAQ. The CDR3 DNA is TGTGCCAGCAGCTTTTGGACGCACCCAGATACGCAGTATTTT. This gives the protein CASSFWTHPDTQYF.

This chain connects TRBV9 to TRBJ2-7; D is perhaps TRBD1 (7 bases). CDR1 and CDR2 from the germline V gene are SGDLS and YYNGEE. V gave up 3 bases and J gave up 1 base, with 11 bases separating them. The CDR3 runs to 14 residues. The CDR3 sequence: CASSGGTESYEQYF. CDR3 sequence (DNA): TGTGCCAGCAGCGGCGGGACAGAGTCCTACGAGCAGTACTTC.

The sample holds a few counts of this clonotype. V and J are TRBV11-2 and TRBJ2-7, with D perhaps being TRBD1 or TRBD2 (5 bases each). V was trimmed by 1 base and J by 0 bases, leaving 10 bases between them. CDR1 and CDR2 (germline): SGHAT, FQNNGV. The CDR3 has 15 residues. CDR3 region: CASSLVAGSSYEQYF. The CDR3 DNA sequence: TGTGCCAGCAGCTTAGTTGCAGGGAGCTCCTACGAGCAGTACTTC.

The gene calls are TRBV29-1 and TRBJ1-2; 12 bases map to TRBD1. J was trimmed by 6 bases and V by 4 bases; bases with no gene match: 3. This CDR3 is 13 amino acids long. Germline values: CDR1 SQVTM, CDR2 ANQGSEA. CDR3 sequence (DNA): TGCAGCGTTGCGGGACAGGGGGCTGATGGCTACACCTTC. Amino acids: CSVAGQGADGYTF.

V and J are TRBV4-1 and TRBJ2-5, with 7 bases fitting TRBD2. CDR3 size: 15 residues. J was trimmed by 0 bases and V by 3 bases; bases with no gene match: 4. Germline lookup yields CDR1 MGHRA and CDR2 YSYEKL. This CDR3 reads CASSHLADYQETQYF. The CDR3 DNA sequence: TGCGCCAGCAGCCACCTAGCGGATTACCAAGAGACCCAGTACTTC.

This clonotype appeared a few times. This sequence joins TRBV11-2 and TRBJ2-4; D gene ambiguous. The germline CDR1 and CDR2 sequences are SGHAT and FQNNGV. The CDR3 extends over 14 amino acids. V was clipped by 5 bases and J by 6 bases, with 14 bases between them. CDR3 DNA sequence: TGTGCCAGCAGCCCCACCTTTGGGCCAAACATTCAGTACTTC. It encodes CASSPTFGPNIQYF.

This clonotype occurred a few times. The genes are TRBV7-3 and TRBJ1-1; 8 positions match TRBD1. The trim removed 5 bases at V and 4 bases at J, leaving 9 bases unmatched. The CDR3 covers 15 residues. Germline CDR1 is SGHTA and CDR2 is FQGTGA. CDR3 sequence reads: CASSPDRGGGTEAFF. The CDR3 DNA reads TGTGCCAGCAGCCCCGACAGGGGCGGGGGCACTGAAGCTTTCTTT.

For the CDR3, the DNA is TGTGCCAGCAGCACTACGGGACTAGTGACCGGGGAGCTGTTTTTT. Protein product: CASSTTGLVTGELFF. V gene TRBV11-3 combines with J gene TRBJ2-2, with 8 positions matching TRBD2. Losses at the gene ends were 5 bases for V and 5 bases for J; bases not matched to a gene: 7. The CDR3 sequence is 15 residues long. The germline V gene has CDR1 SGHNT and CDR2 YENEEA.

The chain joins TRBV5-6 to TRBJ2-3; 10 nucleotides agree with TRBD1. Germline loops: CDR1 SGHDT, CDR2 YYEEEE. After removal of 7 bases from V and 2 bases from J, the junction contained 10 bases not matched to a gene. The CDR3 totals 16 residues. CDR3 residues: CASDKTGGVLTDTQYF. The CDR3 DNA reads TGTGCCAGCGACAAGACAGGGGGCGTACTCACAGATACGCAGTATTTT. Filled out from reference TRBV5-6 and TRBJ2-3, the complete variable domain reads DAGVTQSPTHLIKTRGQQVTLRCSPKSGHDTVSWYQQALGQGPQFIFQYYEEEERQRGNFPDRFSGHQFPNYSSELNVNALLLGDSALYLCASDKTGGVLTDTQYFGPGTRLTVL.

CDR3 bases: TGTGCCAGCAGCGGATCGACAGGGAACGAGCAGTACTTC. It encodes CASSGSTGNEQYF. The rearrangement uses TRBV9 and TRBJ2-7, with 7 positions matching TRBD1. V lost 3 bases and J lost 5; bases outside the gene matches: 5. CDR1 SGDLS and CDR2 YYNGEE come from the germline V gene. CDR3 length: 13 amino acids.

The J gene is TRBJ2-5, the V gene TRBV12-3 or TRBV12-4; 7 bases are shared with TRBD2. This CDR3 is built from 14 residues. Germline trimming cut 3 bases from V and 1 base from J; bases unmatched to any gene: 2. The CDR3 reads CASSFTGGQETQYF. As DNA, the CDR3 is TGTGCCAGCAGTTTTACGGGGGGCCAAGAGACCCAGTACTTC.

Here the CDR3 DNA reads TGCGCCAGCAGCCAGACAGGGCCCGGAGATACGCAGTATTTT. This translates into CASSQTGPGDTQYF. V is TRBV4-1 and J is TRBJ2-3, with 7 bases identical to TRBD1. The V segment lost 3 bases and the J segment 5 bases; nucleotides outside the gene matches: 5. Per the germline V gene, CDR1 is MGHRA and CDR2 is YSYEKL. The CDR3 spans 14 residues.

The rearrangement joins TRBV2 to TRBJ2-7; possibly TRBD2 for D (6 bases). The V gene lost 4 bases and the J gene lost 7 bases, with 20 bases spanning the gap. This CDR3 region has 15 residues. The V gene's germline CDR1 is SNHLY and CDR2 FYNNEI. The CDR3 DNA is TGTGCCAGCAGTGGGGCTCAGGGCAGGAGGGGAGAGCAGTACGTC. Encoded protein: CASSGAQGRRGEQYV.

This clonotype was observed a handful of times. The chain couples TRBV29-1 to TRBJ2-1; the match to TRBD2 covers 7 bases. The length of the CDR3 is 15 residues. Trimming took 3 bases from V and 8 from J; bases not matched to a gene: 13. The germline CDR1 and CDR2 sequences are SQVTM and ANQGSEA. The CDR3 reads CSVDLLQRGGDEQFF. CDR3 nucleotide sequence: TGCAGCGTTGACCTGCTGCAGCGGGGAGGCGATGAGCAGTTCTTC.

This chain uses TRBV4-1 with TRBJ1-2; no clear D. There are 13 residues in the CDR3. Germline V gives CDR1 MGHRA, CDR2 YSYEKL. The ends were cut back, 4 bases at V and 8 bases at J, with 14 bases in the middle. The chain's CDR3 is CASSRVGLMGYTF. CDR3 DNA sequence: TGCGCCAGCAGCCGAGTCGGGCTCATGGGCTACACCTTC.

This rearrangement joins TRBV28 to TRBJ2-5, with D perhaps matching TRBD2 (6 bases). Trimming took off 2 bases at V and 2 bases at J, with 9 bases between the two ends. Germline V gives CDR1 MDHEN, CDR2 SYDVKM. The CDR3 is 14 amino acids. The CDR3 protein is CASSLLANQETQYF. CDR3 coding DNA: TGTGCCAGCAGTTTACTAGCGAATCAAGAGACCCAGTACTTC.

This rearrangement joins TRBV4-3 to TRBJ1-1; D is ambiguous. CDR1 and CDR2 (germline): LGHNA, YSLEER. The CDR3 extends over 13 amino acids. V lost 0 bases, J lost 4 bases, and 6 bases lay in between. The CDR3 region is CASSQEASTEAFF. In nucleotides, the CDR3 is TGCGCCAGCAGCCAAGAGGCCAGCACTGAAGCTTTCTTT.

The genes are TRBV20-1 and TRBJ2-3; possibly TRBD2 for D (7 bases). The CDR3 covers 13 residues. V was clipped by 7 bases and J by 5 bases, with 16 bases between them. Germline loops: CDR1 DFQATT, CDR2 SNEGSKA (reference sequence). CDR3 coding DNA: TGCAGTGTTGGAGGGGGGAGGGGAGATACGCAGTATTTT. It specifies CSVGGGRGDTQYF.

In its sample, this clonotype was seen a few times. The chain joins TRBV12-3 or TRBV12-4 to TRBJ1-4, with D unresolved. The CDR3 extends over 14 amino acids. V shed 1 base and J shed 3 bases, with 6 bases lying between them. CDR3: CASSLGQANEKLFF. Written as DNA, the CDR3 is TGTGCCAGCAGTTTAGGCCAGGCTAATGAAAAACTGTTTTTT.

This clonotype has more than one count but fewer than ten. The chain couples TRBV29-1 to TRBJ2-1; 8 bases align to TRBD2. The CDR3 is 11 amino acids. Germline CDR1 is SQVTM and CDR2 is ANQGSEA. Unmatched junction bases numbered 7, after V lost 4 bases and J lost 14 bases. CDR3 region: CSVVTLAVEFF. CDR3 DNA sequence: TGCAGCGTTGTGACACTAGCGGTTGAGTTCTTC.

This clonotype was found a few times. CDR3 sequence: CASSSGQRFSGELFF. The CDR3, as DNA: TGTGCCAGCAGCTCGGGACAGCGTTTCTCCGGGGAGCTGTTTTTT. The chain employs TRBV7-9 and TRBJ2-2; 7 positions match TRBD1. Germline CDR1 and CDR2: SEHNR and FQNEAQ (reference sequence). V lost 4 bases and J lost 6; bases outside the gene matches: 8. The CDR3 covers 15 residues.

This clonotype was picked up many times. The chain has TRBV19 and TRBJ1-6; perhaps TRBD1 as D (5 bases). The V end was cut by 4 bases, the J end by 7 bases, with 17 bases between. This CDR3 is built from 16 residues. The germline gives CDR1 LNHDA, CDR2 SQIVND (reference sequence). CDR3 residues: CASSNLSGDRNSPLHF. In nucleotides, the CDR3 is TGTGCCAGTAGTAATCTCTCAGGAGACAGAAATTCACCCCTCCACTTT.

This clonotype was detected a few times. This chain links TRBV3-1 with TRBJ2-7; TRBD2 agrees at 11 bases. V trimming: 0 bases; J trimming: 4 bases; junction bases outside the gene matches: 2. CDR1 is LGHDT and CDR2 is YNNKEL in the germline V gene (reference sequence). The CDR3 extends over 15 amino acids. CDR3 DNA: TGTGCCAGCAGCCAAGAGACTAGCGGGGAGTACGAGCAGTACTTC. It translates to CASSQETSGEYEQYF.